The sequence of this T cell receptor beta chain was determined in a study of breast tumors, draining lymph nodes, adjacent tissues. Study observations and caveats: That most tumor T cells come from lymph nodes remained unproven. Compared with basal-like, luminal-like tumors shared significantly more repertoire with nontumor tissue. Tumor repertoires ranked between lymph nodes and nontumor tissue in diversity, with V and J gene preferences.

This CDR3 comprises 15 residues. The V and J ends lost 3 bases and 0 bases respectively, with 8 bases between them. Germline V lookup: CDR1 LNHDA, CDR2 SQIVND (reference sequence). Breast cancer patients provided tissue from their axillary draining lymph nodes. There are many counts of this clonotype. No antigen is known for it. Each CDR3 protein gets one entry after TCRdb re-called the multiplex PCR reads with MiXCR. The table records around 250,000 distinct CDR3 sequences, approximately 36% of them present only once. The TCR originated in a female donor with breast cancer. Some clones in this sample may be carry-over from other donors' samples. This chain links TRBV19 with TRBJ2-2; D uncertain. The material sequenced was axillary lymph node tissue. DNA of the CDR3: TGTGCCAGTAGTATTGTGGGCACGAACACCGGGGAGCTGTTTTTT. Its protein product is CASSIVGTNTGELFF.